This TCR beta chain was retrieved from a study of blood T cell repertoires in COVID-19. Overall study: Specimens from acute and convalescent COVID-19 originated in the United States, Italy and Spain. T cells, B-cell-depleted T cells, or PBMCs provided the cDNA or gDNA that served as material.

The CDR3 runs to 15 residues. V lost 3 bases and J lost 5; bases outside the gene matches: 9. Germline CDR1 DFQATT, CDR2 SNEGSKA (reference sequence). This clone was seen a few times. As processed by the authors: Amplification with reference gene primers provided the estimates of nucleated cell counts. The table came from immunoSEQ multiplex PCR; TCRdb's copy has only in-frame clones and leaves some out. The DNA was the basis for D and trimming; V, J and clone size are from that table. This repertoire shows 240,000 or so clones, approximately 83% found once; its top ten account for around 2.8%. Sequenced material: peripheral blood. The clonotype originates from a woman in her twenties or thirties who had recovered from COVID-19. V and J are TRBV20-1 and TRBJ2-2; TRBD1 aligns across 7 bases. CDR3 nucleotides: TGCAGTGCTAGTAGCTTTCTGACAGGGACCGGGGAGCTGTTTTTT. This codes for CSASSFLTGTGELFF.